This TCR beta chain was sequenced in a study of cytomegalovirus exposure and HLA in healthy donors. Study-level points and caveats: Highly shared variants forming one cluster were likely a sequencing artifact. It has been reported that TCR beta sequences accurately predicted the HLA-A and HLA-B alleles of most subjects. Across all donors, roughly uniform sequencing depth was an assumption of the presence/absence analyses.

In the case of this clone: Antigen specificity is unknown.

Primers for the PCR totalled 60 Vbeta and 13 Jbeta. Measured with immunoSEQ multiplex PCR; TCRdb has only the in-frame clones, and not every one. The sample shows about 98,000 clones, around 81% of them seen only once. CDR3 size: 17 residues. After removal of 3 bases from V and 5 bases from J, the junction contained 12 bases not matched to a gene. The germline gives CDR1 SNHLY, CDR2 FYNNEI. V is TRBV2 and J is TRBJ2-5; 10 nucleotides line up with TRBD1. The sample taken for sequencing was PBMCs. This clonotype originated in a female donor in good health and CMV-seropositive. This CDR3 is CASSDTILGQGRETQYF. In DNA form, the CDR3 reads TGTGCCAGCAGTGATACAATCCTGGGACAGGGGCGGGAGACCCAGTACTTC.